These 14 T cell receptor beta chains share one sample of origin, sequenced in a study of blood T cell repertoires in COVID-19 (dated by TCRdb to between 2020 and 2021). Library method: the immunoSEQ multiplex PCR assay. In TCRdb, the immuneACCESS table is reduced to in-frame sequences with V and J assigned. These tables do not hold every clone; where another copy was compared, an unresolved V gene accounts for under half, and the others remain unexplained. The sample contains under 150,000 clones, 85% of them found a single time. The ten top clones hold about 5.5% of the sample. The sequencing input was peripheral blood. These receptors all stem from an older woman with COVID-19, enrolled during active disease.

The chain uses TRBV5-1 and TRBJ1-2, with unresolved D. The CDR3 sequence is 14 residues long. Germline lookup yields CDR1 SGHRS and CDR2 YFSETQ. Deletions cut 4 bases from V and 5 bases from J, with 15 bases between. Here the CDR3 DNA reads TGCGCCAGCAGCGACGGCGGGGTTAGGTATGGCTACACCTTC. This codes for CASSDGGVRYGYTF.

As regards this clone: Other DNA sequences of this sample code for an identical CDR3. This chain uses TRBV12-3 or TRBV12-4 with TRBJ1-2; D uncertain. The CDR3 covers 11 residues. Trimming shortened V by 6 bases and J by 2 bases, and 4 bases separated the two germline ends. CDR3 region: CASSPNYGYTF. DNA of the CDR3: TGTGCCAGCAGCCCAAACTATGGCTACACCTTC.

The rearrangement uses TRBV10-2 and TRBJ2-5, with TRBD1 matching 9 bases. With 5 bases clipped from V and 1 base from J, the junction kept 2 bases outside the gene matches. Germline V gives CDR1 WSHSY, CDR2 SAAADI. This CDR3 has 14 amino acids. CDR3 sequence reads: CASSPTGGQETQYF. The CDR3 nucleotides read TGCGCCAGCAGTCCGACAGGGGGCCAAGAGACCCAGTACTTC.

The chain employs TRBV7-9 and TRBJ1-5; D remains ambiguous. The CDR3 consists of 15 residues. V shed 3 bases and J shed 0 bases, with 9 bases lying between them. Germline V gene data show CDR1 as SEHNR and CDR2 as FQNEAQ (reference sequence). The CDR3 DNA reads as TGTGCCAGCAGCTTGGGAGGGAATAGCAATCAGCCCCAGCATTTT. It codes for CASSLGGNSNQPQHF.

The CDR3: CASSSWTGDYGYTF. The CDR3 nucleotides read TGCGCCAGCAGCTCTTGGACAGGGGACTATGGCTACACCTTC. This rearrangement joins TRBV5-1 to TRBJ1-2, with 9 positions matching TRBD1. The length of the CDR3 is 14 residues. In germline, CDR1 is SGHRS, CDR2 YFSETQ. J was trimmed by 3 bases and V by 3 bases; bases with no gene match: 3.

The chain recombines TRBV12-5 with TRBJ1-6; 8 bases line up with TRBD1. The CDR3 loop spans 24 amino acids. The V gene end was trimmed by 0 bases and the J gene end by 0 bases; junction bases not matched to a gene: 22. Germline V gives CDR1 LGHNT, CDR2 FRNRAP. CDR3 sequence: CASGLVTSEPTGDYQSSYNSPLHF. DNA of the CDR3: TGTGCTAGTGGTTTGGTAACCTCCGAACCGACAGGGGACTACCAAAGCTCCTATAATTCACCCCTCCACTTT.

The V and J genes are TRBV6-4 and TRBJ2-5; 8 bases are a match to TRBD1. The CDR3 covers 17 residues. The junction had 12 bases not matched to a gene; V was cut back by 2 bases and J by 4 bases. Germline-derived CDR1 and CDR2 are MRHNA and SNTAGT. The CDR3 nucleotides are TGTGCCAGCAGTGACCCGAGGACAGGGTTTGTTCGAGAGACCCAGTACTTC. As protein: CASSDPRTGFVRETQYF.

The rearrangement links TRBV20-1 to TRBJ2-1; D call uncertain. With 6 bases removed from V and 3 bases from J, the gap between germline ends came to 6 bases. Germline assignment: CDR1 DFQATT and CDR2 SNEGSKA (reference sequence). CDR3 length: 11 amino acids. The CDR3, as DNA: TGCAGTGCAACTCACTACAATGAGCAGTTCTTC. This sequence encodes CSATHYNEQFF.

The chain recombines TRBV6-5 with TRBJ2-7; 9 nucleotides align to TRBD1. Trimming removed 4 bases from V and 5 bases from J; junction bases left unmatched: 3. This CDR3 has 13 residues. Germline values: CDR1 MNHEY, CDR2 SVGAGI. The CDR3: CASSWTGEHEQYF. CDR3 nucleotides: TGTGCCAGCAGTTGGACAGGGGAGCACGAGCAGTACTTC.

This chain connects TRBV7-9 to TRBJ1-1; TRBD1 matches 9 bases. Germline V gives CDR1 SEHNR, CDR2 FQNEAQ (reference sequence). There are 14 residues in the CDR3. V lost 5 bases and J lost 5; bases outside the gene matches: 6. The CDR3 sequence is CASSTGTGITEAFF. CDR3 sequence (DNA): TGTGCCAGCAGCACCGGGACAGGGATTACTGAAGCTTTCTTT.

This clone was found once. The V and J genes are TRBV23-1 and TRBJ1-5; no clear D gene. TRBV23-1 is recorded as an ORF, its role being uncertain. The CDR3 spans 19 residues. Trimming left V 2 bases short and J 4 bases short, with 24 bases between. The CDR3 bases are TGCGCCAGCAGTCAAACACCCAAAAGGACTGACGAAGCTAATCAGCCCCAGCATTTT. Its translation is CASSQTPKRTDEANQPQHF.

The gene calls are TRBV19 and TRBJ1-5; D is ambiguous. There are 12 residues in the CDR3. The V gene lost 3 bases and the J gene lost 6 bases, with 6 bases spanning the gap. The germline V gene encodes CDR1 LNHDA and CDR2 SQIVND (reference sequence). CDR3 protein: CASSIYSQPQHF. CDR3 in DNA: TGTGCCAGTAGTATCTATAGTCAGCCCCAGCATTTT.

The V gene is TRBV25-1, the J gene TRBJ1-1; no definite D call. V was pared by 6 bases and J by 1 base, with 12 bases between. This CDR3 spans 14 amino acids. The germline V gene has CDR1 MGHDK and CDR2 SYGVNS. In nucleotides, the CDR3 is TGTGCCAGCAGGGCTATGGGAGGGAACACTGAAGCTTTCTTT. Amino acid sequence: CASRAMGGNTEAFF.

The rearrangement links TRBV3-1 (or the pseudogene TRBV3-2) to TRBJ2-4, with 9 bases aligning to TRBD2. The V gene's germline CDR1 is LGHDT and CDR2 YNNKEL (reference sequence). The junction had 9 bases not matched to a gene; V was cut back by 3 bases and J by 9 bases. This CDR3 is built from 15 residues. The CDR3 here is CASSQGRGGHGIQYF. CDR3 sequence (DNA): TGTGCCAGCAGCCAGGGGCGGGGGGGCCACGGCATTCAGTACTTC.